This TCR beta chain was retrieved from a study of cytomegalovirus exposure and HLA in healthy donors. Study-wide points: Most TCR beta V segments were productive about 87% or about 30% of the time in an earlier analysis.

A remark on this clone: The target antigen is unknown.

The PCR made use of 60 Vbeta and 13 Jbeta primers. The method was immunoSEQ multiplex PCR; TCRdb's version includes in-frame clones alone and lacks a portion of them. The sample has just over 150,000 clones; approximately 82% are singletons. Germline V gene lookup returns CDR1 SGHNT and CDR2 YYREEE (reference sequence). Trimming left V 4 bases short and J 4 bases short, with 8 bases between. The CDR3 has 12 residues. The donors (healthy individuals) were bone marrow donors. The rearrangement joins TRBV5-4 to TRBJ1-2; no definite D call. The TCR sequence derives from a man in his forties or fifties in good health and CMV-seropositive. The material sequenced was PBMCs. The CDR3 sequence: CASSQDRYGYTF. CDR3 in DNA: TGTGCCAGCAGCCAGGATCGCTATGGCTACACCTTC.